This TCR beta chain was sequenced during a study of blood T cell repertoires in COVID-19. Study details: The origin of the acute and convalescent COVID-19 samples was the United States, Italy and Spain. Nucleic acid was either cDNA or gDNA, and it came from T cells, B-cell-depleted T cells, or PBMCs.

Per the original data handling: The authors estimated nucleated cell counts from reference gene primer amplification. TCRdb's copy holds only in-frame clones and misses some; the assay was immunoSEQ multiplex PCR. V and J calls and clone size are those listed in that table; D and trimming were worked out from the DNA. Of about 90,000 clones in the sample, approximately 76% were seen once. The germline CDR1 and CDR2 sequences are KGHSH and LQKENI. This CDR3 has 21 residues. The V end was cut by 1 base, the J end by 0 bases, with 25 bases between. The chain couples TRBV18 to TRBJ2-1; D gene ambiguous. The clonotype originates from a man aged 65 to 79 with acute or convalescent COVID-19. Sequenced material: peripheral blood. The CDR3 coding sequence is TGTGCCAGCTCACCACTCTTTAATACGGCACGTGGAGAGAGCTCCTACAATGAGCAGTTCTTC. As protein: CASSPLFNTARGESSYNEQFF.